The clone carrying this T cell receptor beta chain was seen ten or more times. The data derive from a study of T cells after yellow fever vaccination. Using its own MiXCR run on the 5' RACE reads, TCRdb lists one record per CDR3 protein. This sample yields 120,000 to 150,000 distinct CDR3 sequences, of which 7% to 9% are seen a single time; about 0.73% belongs to the top ten. V was clipped by 6 bases and J by 3 bases, with 3 bases between them. Germline V gene lookup returns CDR1 SEHNR and CDR2 FQNEAQ (reference sequence). The CDR3 length is 12 residues. The sequenced sample was CD4+ T cells sorted from PBMCs, obtained 5 days after the yellow fever booster vaccination. The sequence was obtained from a man aged 25 to 40 who received the YFV17D yellow fever vaccine. The rearrangement joins TRBV7-9 to TRBJ2-6; D unclear. For the CDR3, the DNA is TGTGCCAGCAGTGTTGGGGCCAACGTCCTGACTTTC. This encodes CASSVGANVLTF.